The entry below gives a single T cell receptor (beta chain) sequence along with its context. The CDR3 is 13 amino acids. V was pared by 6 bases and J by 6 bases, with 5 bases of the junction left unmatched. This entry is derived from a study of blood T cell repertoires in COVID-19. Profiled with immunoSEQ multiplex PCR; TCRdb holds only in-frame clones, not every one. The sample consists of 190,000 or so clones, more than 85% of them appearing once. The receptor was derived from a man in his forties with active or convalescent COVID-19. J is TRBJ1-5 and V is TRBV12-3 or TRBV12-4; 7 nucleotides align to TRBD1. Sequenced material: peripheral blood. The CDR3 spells CASSSGGRQPQHF. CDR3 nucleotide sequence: TGTGCCAGCAGCTCAGGGGGACGTCAGCCCCAGCATTTT.